A single TCR beta chain is shown here with its context. Its antigen is still unknown. This specimen belongs to a study of human T cells and chemical hapten exposure. Findings and caveats of the study: Because all patients had alopecia, their immune responses might differ from healthy ones. Sensitization with DPC brought no change to TCRs above 1 in 1000 in frequency. In comparison with controls, expanded TCRs gave rise to a significantly larger number of large CDR3 similarity clusters.

TCRdb redid the calling of the RACE reads with MiXCR, one entry per CDR3 protein. The sample has roughly 140,000 distinct CDR3 sequences; 10% to 15% are singletons. Trimming took 4 bases from V and 1 from J, leaving 4 bases between them. The CDR3 has 12 amino acids. Stated time point: patch test 2, 6 weeks after DPC sensitization. Noted treatment: therapeutic diphenylcyclopropenone sensitization with weekly scalp DPC. Before extraction, the whole blood was not fractionated, and total RNA was taken from it. The receptor comes from a woman aged 45-65 years with alopecia areata. Some clones in this sample may be carry-over from other donors' samples. V is TRBV12-3 or TRBV12-4 and J is TRBJ1-1; unclear D gene. This specimen was whole blood, taken in connection with sensitization to the hapten diphenylcyclopropenone (DPC). The CDR3 region has the DNA TGTGCCAGCAGTTCGGAGAACACTGAAGCTTTCTTT. Its protein is CASSSENTEAFF.